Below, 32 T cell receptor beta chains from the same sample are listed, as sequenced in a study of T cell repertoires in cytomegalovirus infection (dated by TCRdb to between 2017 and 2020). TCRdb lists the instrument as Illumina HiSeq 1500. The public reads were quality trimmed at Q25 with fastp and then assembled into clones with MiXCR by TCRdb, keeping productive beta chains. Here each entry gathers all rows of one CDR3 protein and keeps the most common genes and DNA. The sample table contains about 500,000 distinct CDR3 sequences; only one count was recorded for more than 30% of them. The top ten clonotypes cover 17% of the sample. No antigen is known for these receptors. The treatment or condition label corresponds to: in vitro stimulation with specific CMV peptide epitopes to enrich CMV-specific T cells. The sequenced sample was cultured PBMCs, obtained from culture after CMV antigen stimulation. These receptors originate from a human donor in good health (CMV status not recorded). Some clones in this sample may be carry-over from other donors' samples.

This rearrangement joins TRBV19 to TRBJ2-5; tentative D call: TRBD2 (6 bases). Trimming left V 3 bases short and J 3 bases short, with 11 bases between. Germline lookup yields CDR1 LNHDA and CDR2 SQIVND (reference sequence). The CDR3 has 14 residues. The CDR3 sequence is CASSMASAEETQYF. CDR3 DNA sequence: TGTGCCAGTAGTATGGCTAGCGCCGAAGAGACCCAGTACTTC.

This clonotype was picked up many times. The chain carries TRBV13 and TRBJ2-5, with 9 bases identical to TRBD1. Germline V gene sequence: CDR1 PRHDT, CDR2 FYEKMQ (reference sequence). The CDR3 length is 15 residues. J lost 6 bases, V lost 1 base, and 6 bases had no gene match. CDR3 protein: CASSLVGQGVQTQYF. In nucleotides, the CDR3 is TGTGCCAGCAGCTTAGTGGGACAGGGTGTGCAGACCCAGTACTTC. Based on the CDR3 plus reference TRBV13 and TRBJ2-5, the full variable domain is AAGVIQSPRHLIKEKRETATLKCYPIPRHDTVYWYQQGPGQDPQFLISFYEKMQSDKGSIPDRFSAQQFSDYHSELNMSSLELGDSALYFCASSLVGQGVQTQYFGPGTRLLVL.

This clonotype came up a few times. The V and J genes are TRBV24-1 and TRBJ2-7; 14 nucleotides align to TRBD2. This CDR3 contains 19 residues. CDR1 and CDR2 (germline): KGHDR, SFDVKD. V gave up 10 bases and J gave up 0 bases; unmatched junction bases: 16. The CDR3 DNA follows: TGTGCCACAAGCCAAACACCTGGGACTAGCGGGAGTATCTCCTACGAGCAGTACTTC. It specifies CATSQTPGTSGSISYEQYF.

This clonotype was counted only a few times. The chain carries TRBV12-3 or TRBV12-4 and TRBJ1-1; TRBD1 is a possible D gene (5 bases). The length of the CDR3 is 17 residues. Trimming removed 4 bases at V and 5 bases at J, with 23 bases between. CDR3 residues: CASSSPSDPGGRTEAFF. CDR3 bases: TGTGCCAGCAGTTCTCCCAGCGACCCTGGGGGTCGGACTGAAGCTTTCTTT.

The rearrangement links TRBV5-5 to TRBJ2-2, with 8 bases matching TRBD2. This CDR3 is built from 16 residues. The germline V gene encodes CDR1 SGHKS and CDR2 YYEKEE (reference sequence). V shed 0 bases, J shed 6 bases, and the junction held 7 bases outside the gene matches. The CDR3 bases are TGTGCCAGCAGCTTGGCCCCAGCGGGAGCCCCCGGGGAGCTGTTTTTT. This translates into CASSLAPAGAPGELFF.

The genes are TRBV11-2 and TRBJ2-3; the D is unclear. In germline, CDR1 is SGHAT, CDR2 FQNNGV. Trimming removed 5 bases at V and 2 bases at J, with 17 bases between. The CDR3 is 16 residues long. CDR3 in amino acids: CASSRVWGTPTDTQYF. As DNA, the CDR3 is TGTGCCAGCAGCCGAGTTTGGGGAACACCCACAGATACGCAGTATTTT.

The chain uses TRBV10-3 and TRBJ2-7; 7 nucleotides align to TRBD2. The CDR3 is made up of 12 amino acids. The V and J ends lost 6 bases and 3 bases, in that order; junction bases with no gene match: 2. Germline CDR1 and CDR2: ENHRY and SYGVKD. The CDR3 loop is CAIRTSSYEQYF. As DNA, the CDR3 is TGTGCCATCAGGACTAGCAGCTACGAGCAGTACTTC.

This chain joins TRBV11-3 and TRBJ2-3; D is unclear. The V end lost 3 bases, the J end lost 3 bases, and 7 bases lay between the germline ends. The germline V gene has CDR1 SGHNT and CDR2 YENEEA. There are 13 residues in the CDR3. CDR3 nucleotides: TGTGCCAGCAGCTTTTCGCGGACAGATACGCAGTATTTT. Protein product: CASSFSRTDTQYF.

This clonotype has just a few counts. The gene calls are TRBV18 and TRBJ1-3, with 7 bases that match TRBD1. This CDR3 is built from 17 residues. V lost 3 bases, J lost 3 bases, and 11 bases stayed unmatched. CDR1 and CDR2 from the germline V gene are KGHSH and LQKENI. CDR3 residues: CASSPYHPGTDGNTIYF. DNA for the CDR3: TGTGCCAGCTCACCTTACCACCCCGGGACAGATGGAAACACCATATATTTT.

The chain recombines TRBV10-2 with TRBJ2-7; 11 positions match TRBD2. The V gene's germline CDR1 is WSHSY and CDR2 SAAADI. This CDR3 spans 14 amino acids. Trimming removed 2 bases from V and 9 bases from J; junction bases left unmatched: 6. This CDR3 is CASSEGVAGGRQYV. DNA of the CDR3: TGCGCCAGCAGTGAGGGGGTAGCGGGAGGGCGGCAGTACGTC.

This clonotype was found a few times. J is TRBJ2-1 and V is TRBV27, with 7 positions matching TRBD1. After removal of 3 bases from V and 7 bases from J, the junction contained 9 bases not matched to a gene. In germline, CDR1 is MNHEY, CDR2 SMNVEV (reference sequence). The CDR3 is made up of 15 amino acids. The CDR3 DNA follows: TGTGCCAGCAGTTTCGGACAGGTTCCCTTGAATGAGCAGTTCTTC. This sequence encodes CASSFGQVPLNEQFF.

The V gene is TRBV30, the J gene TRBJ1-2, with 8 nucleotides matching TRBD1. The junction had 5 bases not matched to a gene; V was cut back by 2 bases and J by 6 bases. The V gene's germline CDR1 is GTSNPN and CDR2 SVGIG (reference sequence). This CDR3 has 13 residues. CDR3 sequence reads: CAWSPTGAHGYTF. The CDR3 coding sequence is TGTGCCTGGAGTCCGACAGGGGCTCATGGCTACACCTTC.

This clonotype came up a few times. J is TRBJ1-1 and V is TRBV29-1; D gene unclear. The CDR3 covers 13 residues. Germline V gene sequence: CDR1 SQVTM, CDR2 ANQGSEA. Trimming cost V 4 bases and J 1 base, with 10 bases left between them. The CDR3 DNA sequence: TGCAGCGTTGGGTCGACAAGGAACACTGAAGCTTTCTTT. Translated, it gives CSVGSTRNTEAFF.

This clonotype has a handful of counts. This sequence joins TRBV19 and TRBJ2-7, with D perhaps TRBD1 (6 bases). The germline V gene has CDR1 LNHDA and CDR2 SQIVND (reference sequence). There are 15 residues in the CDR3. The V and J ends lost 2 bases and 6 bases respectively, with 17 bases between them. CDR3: CASSITGTGRVEQYF. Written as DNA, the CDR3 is TGTGCCAGTAGTATAACAGGGACGGGGCGAGTCGAGCAGTACTTC.

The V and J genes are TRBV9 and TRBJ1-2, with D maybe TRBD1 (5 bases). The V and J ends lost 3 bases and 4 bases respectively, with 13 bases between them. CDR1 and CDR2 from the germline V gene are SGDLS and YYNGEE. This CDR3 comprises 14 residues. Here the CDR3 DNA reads TGTGCCAGCAGCGACCACCGAGGGGCCTATGGCTACACCTTC. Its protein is CASSDHRGAYGYTF.

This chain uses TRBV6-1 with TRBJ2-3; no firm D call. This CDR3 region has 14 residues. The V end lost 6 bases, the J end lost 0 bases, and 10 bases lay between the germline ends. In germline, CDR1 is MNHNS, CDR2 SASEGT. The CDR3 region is CASRRSPSTDTQYF. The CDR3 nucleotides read TGTGCCAGCAGACGGAGTCCTAGCACAGATACGCAGTATTTT.

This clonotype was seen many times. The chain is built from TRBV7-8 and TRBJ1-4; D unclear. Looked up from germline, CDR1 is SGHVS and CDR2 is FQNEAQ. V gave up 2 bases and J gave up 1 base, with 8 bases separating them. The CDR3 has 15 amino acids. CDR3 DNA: TGTGCCAGCAGCTTAAGATCTCTAACTAATGAAAAACTGTTTTTT. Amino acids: CASSLRSLTNEKLFF.

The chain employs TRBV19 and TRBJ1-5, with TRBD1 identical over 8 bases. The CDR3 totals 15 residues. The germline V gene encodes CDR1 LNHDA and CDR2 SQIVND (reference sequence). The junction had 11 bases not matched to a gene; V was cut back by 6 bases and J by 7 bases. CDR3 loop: CASRETGDHHQPQHF. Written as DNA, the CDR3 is TGTGCCAGTAGAGAGACAGGGGATCATCACCAGCCCCAGCATTTT.

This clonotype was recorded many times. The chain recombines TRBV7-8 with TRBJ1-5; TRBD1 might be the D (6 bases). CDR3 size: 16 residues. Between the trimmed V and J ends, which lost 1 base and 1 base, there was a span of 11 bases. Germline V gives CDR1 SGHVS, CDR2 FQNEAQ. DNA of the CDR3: TGTGCCAGCAGCTTAGTAGCGGGGGCCAGCAATCAGCCCCAGCATTTT. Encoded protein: CASSLVAGASNQPQHF.

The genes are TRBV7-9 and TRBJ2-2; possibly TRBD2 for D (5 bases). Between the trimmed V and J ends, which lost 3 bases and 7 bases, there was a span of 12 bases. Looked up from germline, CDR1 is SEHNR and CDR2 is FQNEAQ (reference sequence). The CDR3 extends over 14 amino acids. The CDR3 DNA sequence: TGTGCCAGCAGCTTCACTACCGGGGACGGGGAGCTGTTTTTT. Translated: CASSFTTGDGELFF. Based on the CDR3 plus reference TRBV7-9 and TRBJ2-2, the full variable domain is DTGVSQNPRHKITKRGQNVTFRCDPISEHNRLYWYRQTLGQGPEFLTYFQNEAQLEKSRLLSDRFSAERPKGSFSTLEIQRTEQGDSAMYLCASSFTTGDGELFFGEGSRLTVL.

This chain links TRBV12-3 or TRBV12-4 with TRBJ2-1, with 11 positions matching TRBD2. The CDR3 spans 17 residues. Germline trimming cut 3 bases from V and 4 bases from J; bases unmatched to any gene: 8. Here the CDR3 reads CASSFISGRGLYNEQFF. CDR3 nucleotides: TGTGCCAGCAGTTTTATTAGCGGGAGGGGACTTTACAATGAGCAGTTCTTC.

The CDR3: CASSPVRVIDQPQHF. The CDR3 bases are TGTGCCAGCAGCCCGGTTCGGGTAATAGATCAGCCCCAGCATTTT. The rearrangement joins TRBV7-8 to TRBJ1-5; D uncertain. The germline CDR1 and CDR2 sequences are SGHVS and FQNEAQ. This CDR3 region has 15 residues. With 5 bases removed from V and 5 bases from J, the gap between germline ends came to 16 bases.

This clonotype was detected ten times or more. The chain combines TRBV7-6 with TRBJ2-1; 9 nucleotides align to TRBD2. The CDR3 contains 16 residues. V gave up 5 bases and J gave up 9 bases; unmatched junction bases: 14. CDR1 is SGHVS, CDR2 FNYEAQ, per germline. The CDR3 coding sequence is TGTGCCAGCAGCCTAGGGGGGGTAGCGGGAGATGCTGAGCAGTTCTTC. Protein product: CASSLGGVAGDAEQFF.

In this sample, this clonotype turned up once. The CDR3 here is CSARQDGEAFF. The CDR3 nucleotides read TGCAGTGCTAGGCAGGACGGCGAAGCTTTCTTT. The V and J genes are TRBV20-1 and TRBJ1-1; D unresolved. The CDR3 covers 11 residues. V shed 3 bases and J shed 8 bases, with 10 bases lying between them. From germline, CDR1 is DFQATT and CDR2 SNEGSKA (reference sequence).

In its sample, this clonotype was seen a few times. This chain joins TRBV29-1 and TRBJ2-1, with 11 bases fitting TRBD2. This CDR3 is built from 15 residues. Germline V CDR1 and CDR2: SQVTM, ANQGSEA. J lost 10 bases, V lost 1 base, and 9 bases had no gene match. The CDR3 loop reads CSVEGASGRSGEQFF. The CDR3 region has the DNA TGCAGCGTTGAAGGGGCTAGCGGGAGGTCTGGGGAGCAGTTCTTC.

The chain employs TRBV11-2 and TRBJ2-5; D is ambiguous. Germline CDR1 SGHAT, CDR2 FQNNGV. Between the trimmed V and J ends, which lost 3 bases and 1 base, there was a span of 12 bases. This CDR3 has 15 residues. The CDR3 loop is CASSFTTASQETQYF. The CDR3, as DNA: TGTGCCAGCAGCTTTACGACTGCCAGCCAAGAGACCCAGTACTTC.

CDR3 loop: CATTTAYNEQFF. In DNA form, the CDR3 reads TGTGCCACCACTACAGCCTACAATGAGCAGTTCTTC. The V and J genes are TRBV12-3 or TRBV12-4 and TRBJ2-1; D call uncertain. This CDR3 is 12 amino acids long. Trimming took off 10 bases at V and 2 bases at J, with 9 bases between the two ends.

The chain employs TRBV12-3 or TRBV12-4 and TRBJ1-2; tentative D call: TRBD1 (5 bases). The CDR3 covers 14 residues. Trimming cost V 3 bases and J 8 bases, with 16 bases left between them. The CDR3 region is CASSLVQRGGGYTF. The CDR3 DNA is TGTGCCAGCAGTTTGGTTCAGAGGGGTGGCGGCTACACCTTC.

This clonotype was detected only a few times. Here the CDR3 reads CASSLVGTGKTGELFF. The CDR3 DNA sequence: TGTGCCAGCAGCTTAGTTGGGACAGGGAAAACCGGGGAGCTGTTTTTT. The V gene is TRBV7-9, the J gene TRBJ2-2; TRBD1 agrees at 9 bases. The ends lost 1 base at V and 5 bases at J; junction bases unmatched: 5. The CDR3 totals 16 residues. Germline CDR1 and CDR2: SEHNR and FQNEAQ (reference sequence).

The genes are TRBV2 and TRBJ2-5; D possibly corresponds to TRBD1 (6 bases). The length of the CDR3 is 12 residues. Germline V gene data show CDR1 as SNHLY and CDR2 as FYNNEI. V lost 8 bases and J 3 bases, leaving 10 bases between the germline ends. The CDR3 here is CASGYREETQYF. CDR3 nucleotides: TGTGCCAGCGGGTACAGGGAAGAGACCCAGTACTTC.

CDR3 loop: CASMGGSYNEQFF. The CDR3 bases are TGTGCCAGCATGGGGGGCTCCTACAATGAGCAGTTCTTC. The rearrangement joins TRBV6-2 or TRBV6-3 to TRBJ2-1, with D perhaps TRBD2 (6 bases). V gave up 7 bases and J gave up 0 bases, with 7 bases separating them. The CDR3 covers 13 residues. Germline assignment: CDR1 MNHEY and CDR2 SVGEGT.

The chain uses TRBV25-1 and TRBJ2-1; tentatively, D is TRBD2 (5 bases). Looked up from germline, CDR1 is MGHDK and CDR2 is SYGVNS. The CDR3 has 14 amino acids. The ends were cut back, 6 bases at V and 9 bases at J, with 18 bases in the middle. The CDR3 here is CASSKSGLTGEQFF. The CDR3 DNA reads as TGTGCCAGCAGCAAAAGCGGATTGACGGGTGAGCAGTTCTTC.